The rows below give T cell receptor beta chains drawn from one sample of a study of naive and memory T cell subsets. TCRdb used MiXCR to reprocess the 5' RACE reads, holding one entry per CDR3 protein. This table holds about 62,000 distinct CDR3 sequences, roughly 8.1% found once. These TCRs come from a female donor in good health. Both conserved end residues are part of each CDR3. The order of the fields is V gene, clone size, J gene, D gene, CDR3 protein, CDR3 DNA. D genes are given only for firm matches. A clone size is listed for some rows: how often the clone was seen (once, few, many), or a class if it is expanded.

V gene: TRBV28
clone size: NA
J gene: TRBJ2-3
D gene: NA
CDR3 protein: CASSLEGHTRLGWIDTQYF
CDR3 DNA: TGTGCCAGCAGTTTAGAAGGGCACACTCGATTGGGGTGGATCGATACGCAGTATTTT

V gene: TRBV24-1
clone size: NA
J gene: TRBJ2-1
D gene: NA
CDR3 protein: CATSDPQSSYNEQFF
CDR3 DNA: TGTGCCACCAGTGATCCACAGAGCTCCTACAATGAGCAGTTCTTC

V gene: TRBV15
clone size: few
J gene: TRBJ1-6
D gene: TRBD1
CDR3 protein: CATSRARQGRHSPLHF
CDR3 DNA: TGTGCCACCAGCAGAGCACGACAGGGGAGGCATTCACCCCTCCACTTT

V gene: TRBV5-4
clone size: many
J gene: TRBJ1-6
D gene: TRBD1
CDR3 protein: CASSPGTGGDNSPLHF
CDR3 DNA: TGTGCCAGCAGCCCCGGGACAGGGGGCGATAATTCACCCCTCCACTTT

V gene: TRBV5-4
clone size: NA
J gene: TRBJ2-1
D gene: TRBD2
CDR3 protein: CASRLGAGGGYNEQFF
CDR3 DNA: TGTGCCAGCAGATTGGGGGCGGGAGGAGGCTACAATGAGCAGTTCTTC

V gene: TRBV28
clone size: NA
J gene: TRBJ2-3
D gene: TRBD2
CDR3 protein: CASSLYTGGTTDTQYF
CDR3 DNA: TGTGCCAGCAGTTTATATACGGGAGGAACCACAGATACGCAGTATTTT

V gene: TRBV29-1
clone size: many
J gene: TRBJ1-4
D gene: NA
CDR3 protein: CSVEGGQREKLFF
CDR3 DNA: TGCAGCGTTGAGGGGGGACAACGAGAAAAACTGTTTTTT

V gene: TRBV28
clone size: NA
J gene: TRBJ1-2
D gene: NA
CDR3 protein: CASSSGADRTNGYTF
CDR3 DNA: TGTGCCAGCAGCTCCGGCGCGGACCGGACGAATGGTTACACCTTC

V gene: TRBV6-6
clone size: few
J gene: TRBJ2-3
D gene: NA
CDR3 protein: CASSSTGTPDTQYF
CDR3 DNA: TGTGCCAGCAGTTCCACAGGGACCCCAGATACGCAGTATTTT

V gene: TRBV6-1
clone size: NA
J gene: TRBJ2-7
D gene: NA
CDR3 protein: CASSPRDTSLYEQYF
CDR3 DNA: TGTGCCAGCAGTCCCCGGGACACTTCCCTTTACGAGCAGTACTTC

V gene: TRBV6-5
clone size: NA
J gene: TRBJ1-1
D gene: TRBD1
CDR3 protein: CASSYSRTGATNTEAFF
CDR3 DNA: TGTGCCAGCAGTTACTCGAGAACAGGGGCCACGAACACTGAAGCTTTCTTT

V gene: TRBV6-5
clone size: many
J gene: TRBJ2-6
D gene: TRBD2
CDR3 protein: CASSYGGGASGANVLTF
CDR3 DNA: TGTGCCAGCAGTTACGGCGGGGGGGCTTCTGGGGCCAACGTCCTGACTTTC

V gene: TRBV29-1
clone size: few
J gene: TRBJ2-1
D gene: NA
CDR3 protein: CSVFVWNRGYNEQFF
CDR3 DNA: TGCAGCGTTTTTGTGTGGAACCGGGGATACAATGAGCAGTTCTTC

V gene: TRBV6-5
clone size: NA
J gene: TRBJ1-1
D gene: NA
CDR3 protein: CASSSGTRNTEAFF
CDR3 DNA: TGTGCCAGCAGTTCCGGGACACGGAACACTGAAGCTTTCTTT

V gene: TRBV7-2
clone size: NA
J gene: TRBJ1-1
D gene: NA
CDR3 protein: CASSLVLKNTEAFF
CDR3 DNA: TGTGCCAGCAGCTTAGTTCTGAAGAACACTGAAGCTTTCTTT

V gene: TRBV14
clone size: many
J gene: TRBJ2-5
D gene: TRBD2
CDR3 protein: CASSQGLAGRKTQYF
CDR3 DNA: TGTGCCAGCAGCCAAGGACTAGCGGGGAGGAAGACCCAGTACTTC

V gene: TRBV6-6
clone size: many
J gene: TRBJ1-1
D gene: NA
CDR3 protein: CASREGRGTEAFF
CDR3 DNA: TGTGCCAGCAGGGAGGGCAGGGGCACTGAAGCTTTCTTT

V gene: TRBV4-1
clone size: NA
J gene: TRBJ1-2
D gene: NA
CDR3 protein: CASSQEFRGGYTF
CDR3 DNA: TGCGCCAGCAGCCAAGAATTTCGGGGTGGCTACACCTTC

V gene: TRBV7-6
clone size: many
J gene: TRBJ2-1
D gene: TRBD1
CDR3 protein: CASSPPGTAYYNEQFF
CDR3 DNA: TGTGCCAGCAGCCCACCCGGGACAGCCTACTACAATGAGCAGTTCTTC

V gene: TRBV19
clone size: few
J gene: TRBJ1-5
D gene: NA
CDR3 protein: CASSGRELNQPQHF
CDR3 DNA: TGTGCCAGTAGTGGGAGAGAACTTAATCAGCCCCAGCATTTT

V gene: TRBV25-1
clone size: many
J gene: TRBJ1-5
D gene: NA
CDR3 protein: CASRANGGNQPQHF
CDR3 DNA: TGTGCCAGCAGGGCAAACGGAGGCAATCAGCCCCAGCATTTT

V gene: TRBV28
clone size: many
J gene: TRBJ2-3
D gene: NA
CDR3 protein: CASSMVSTDTQYF
CDR3 DNA: TGTGCCAGCAGTATGGTATCGACAGATACGCAGTATTTT

V gene: TRBV6-4
clone size: NA
J gene: TRBJ2-3
D gene: NA
CDR3 protein: CASSELGTPDRQYF
CDR3 DNA: TGTGCCAGCAGTGAATTGGGGACTCCCGATAGGCAGTATTTT

V gene: TRBV12-3/TRBV12-4
clone size: NA
J gene: TRBJ1-6
D gene: TRBD1
CDR3 protein: CASTTDRANSPLHF
CDR3 DNA: TGTGCCAGCACCACGGACAGGGCAAATTCACCCCTCCACTTT

V gene: TRBV5-1
clone size: few
J gene: TRBJ2-5
D gene: TRBD2
CDR3 protein: CASSLGGRKETQYF
CDR3 DNA: TGCGCCAGCAGCTTGGGCGGGAGAAAAGAGACCCAGTACTTC

V gene: TRBV20-1
clone size: many
J gene: TRBJ1-4
D gene: NA
CDR3 protein: CSARFGAVEKLFF
CDR3 DNA: TGCAGTGCTAGATTCGGGGCTGTTGAAAAACTGTTTTTT

V gene: TRBV28
clone size: NA
J gene: TRBJ1-5
D gene: NA
CDR3 protein: CASSLGRPGNQPQHF
CDR3 DNA: TGTGCCAGCAGTTTAGGGCGGCCAGGGAACCAGCCCCAGCATTTT

V gene: TRBV6-2/TRBV6-3
clone size: few
J gene: TRBJ2-1
D gene: TRBD2
CDR3 protein: CASSFGLWRLAGGANEQFF
CDR3 DNA: TGTGCCAGCAGTTTCGGCCTCTGGAGACTAGCGGGAGGGGCCAATGAGCAGTTCTTC

V gene: TRBV5-1
clone size: few
J gene: TRBJ2-5
D gene: TRBD1
CDR3 protein: CASSFWTGTEKTQYF
CDR3 DNA: TGCGCCAGCAGCTTCTGGACAGGAACGGAAAAGACCCAGTACTTC

V gene: TRBV7-8
clone size: few
J gene: TRBJ2-3
D gene: NA
CDR3 protein: CASSLEVNGPGTDTQYF
CDR3 DNA: TGTGCCAGCAGCTTAGAGGTCAACGGGCCGGGCACAGATACGCAGTATTTT

V gene: TRBV7-8
clone size: NA
J gene: TRBJ2-7
D gene: NA
CDR3 protein: CASSLVSLVGEQYF
CDR3 DNA: TGTGCCAGCAGCTTAGTCTCCCTAGTTGGCGAGCAGTACTTC

V gene: TRBV6-1
clone size: NA
J gene: TRBJ2-6
D gene: NA
CDR3 protein: CASRAGLTTGANVLTF
CDR3 DNA: TGTGCCAGCAGAGCAGGGCTGACGACTGGGGCCAACGTCCTGACTTTC

V gene: TRBV29-1
clone size: many
J gene: TRBJ1-1
D gene: NA
CDR3 protein: CSVDDRFHGASEAFF
CDR3 DNA: TGCAGCGTTGATGACAGATTTCACGGGGCCTCTGAAGCTTTCTTT

V gene: TRBV27
clone size: NA
J gene: TRBJ2-5
D gene: TRBD2
CDR3 protein: CASSLSILAGDETQYF
CDR3 DNA: TGTGCCAGCAGTTTATCGATACTAGCGGGAGATGAGACCCAGTACTTC

V gene: TRBV28
clone size: NA
J gene: TRBJ2-7
D gene: NA
CDR3 protein: CASTGGQTRYYEQYF
CDR3 DNA: TGTGCCAGTACGGGCGGCCAAACGAGGTACTACGAGCAGTACTTC

V gene: TRBV6-5
clone size: few
J gene: TRBJ1-1
D gene: TRBD1
CDR3 protein: CASRPPHRGVTEAFF
CDR3 DNA: TGTGCCAGCAGGCCCCCCCACAGGGGGGTCACTGAAGCTTTCTTT

V gene: TRBV20-1
clone size: many
J gene: TRBJ2-7
D gene: NA
CDR3 protein: CSAYGEQQSAHSYEQYF
CDR3 DNA: TGCAGTGCTTACGGAGAACAACAATCAGCCCACTCCTACGAGCAGTACTTC

V gene: TRBV3-1
clone size: few
J gene: TRBJ1-2
D gene: NA
CDR3 protein: CASSFQGAAVDGYTF
CDR3 DNA: TGTGCCAGCAGCTTCCAGGGCGCGGCGGTTGATGGCTACACCTTC

V gene: TRBV19
clone size: many
J gene: TRBJ2-1
D gene: TRBD1
CDR3 protein: CASSISTGGYNEQFF
CDR3 DNA: TGTGCCAGTAGTATCAGCACAGGGGGGTACAATGAGCAGTTCTTC

V gene: TRBV6-5
clone size: many
J gene: TRBJ1-2
D gene: TRBD1
CDR3 protein: CASWTPTLGGDYYGYTF
CDR3 DNA: TGTGCCAGCTGGACACCCACCTTAGGGGGCGATTACTATGGCTACACCTTC

V gene: TRBV12-3/TRBV12-4
clone size: NA
J gene: TRBJ1-2
D gene: NA
CDR3 protein: CASSLAGNLYGYTF
CDR3 DNA: TGTGCCAGCAGTTTAGCGGGGAATCTCTATGGCTACACCTTC

V gene: TRBV12-3/TRBV12-4
clone size: many
J gene: TRBJ1-2
D gene: NA
CDR3 protein: CASSQDQEGGYGYTF
CDR3 DNA: TGTGCCAGCAGTCAAGATCAGGAAGGCGGCTATGGCTACACCTTC

V gene: TRBV2
clone size: NA
J gene: TRBJ2-1
D gene: TRBD2
CDR3 protein: CASRVAGGYYNEQFF
CDR3 DNA: TGTGCCAGCAGAGTAGCGGGGGGTTATTACAATGAGCAGTTCTTC

V gene: TRBV7-2
clone size: many
J gene: TRBJ2-1
D gene: TRBD2
CDR3 protein: CASSLGALAGSYNEQFF
CDR3 DNA: TGTGCCAGCAGCTTAGGGGCCCTAGCGGGATCCTACAATGAGCAGTTCTTC

V gene: TRBV20-1
clone size: few
J gene: TRBJ2-2
D gene: TRBD1
CDR3 protein: CSSYPLTGFTGELFF
CDR3 DNA: TGCAGTTCTTACCCTTTGACAGGGTTCACCGGGGAGCTGTTTTTT

V gene: TRBV5-1
clone size: few
J gene: TRBJ2-7
D gene: NA
CDR3 protein: CASKQEGAEIYEQYF
CDR3 DNA: TGCGCCAGCAAGCAGGAGGGGGCTGAGATCTACGAGCAGTACTTC

V gene: TRBV5-1
clone size: NA
J gene: TRBJ2-7
D gene: NA
CDR3 protein: CASSLVLGQSEQYF
CDR3 DNA: TGCGCCAGCAGCTTGGTTTTAGGGCAGTCGGAGCAGTACTTC

V gene: TRBV6-5
clone size: few
J gene: TRBJ1-1
D gene: NA
CDR3 protein: CASSFNVGRGTEAFF
CDR3 DNA: TGTGCCAGCAGTTTTAACGTAGGGAGAGGGACTGAAGCTTTCTTT

V gene: TRBV20-1
clone size: NA
J gene: TRBJ2-7
D gene: TRBD2
CDR3 protein: CSTSGTSGLVDYEQYF
CDR3 DNA: TGCAGTACTAGCGGGACTAGCGGGCTTGTTGACTACGAGCAGTACTTC

V gene: TRBV6-1
clone size: few
J gene: TRBJ2-3
D gene: TRBD1
CDR3 protein: CASKTGQGVSDTQYF
CDR3 DNA: TGTGCCAGCAAGACCGGACAGGGAGTATCAGATACGCAGTATTTT

V gene: TRBV18
clone size: few
J gene: TRBJ1-4
D gene: TRBD1
CDR3 protein: CASSPGGTAEKLFF
CDR3 DNA: TGTGCCAGCTCACCCGGCGGGACAGCCGAAAAACTGTTTTTT

V gene: TRBV13
clone size: few
J gene: TRBJ2-3
D gene: TRBD1
CDR3 protein: CASSSQGDSTDTQYF
CDR3 DNA: TGTGCCAGCAGCTCGCAGGGGGATAGCACAGATACGCAGTATTTT

V gene: TRBV5-6
clone size: NA
J gene: TRBJ2-5
D gene: TRBD2
CDR3 protein: CASSSGTSGGPLGRETQYF
CDR3 DNA: TGTGCCAGCAGCTCCGGGACTAGCGGGGGGCCATTAGGCCGGGAGACCCAGTACTTC

V gene: TRBV2
clone size: NA
J gene: TRBJ1-1
D gene: NA
CDR3 protein: CASSVSRVNTEAFF
CDR3 DNA: TGTGCCAGCAGTGTCTCTAGGGTGAACACTGAAGCTTTCTTT

V gene: TRBV3-1
clone size: NA
J gene: TRBJ2-4
D gene: NA
CDR3 protein: CASSQDAGRAAKNIQYF
CDR3 DNA: TGTGCCAGCAGCCAAGACGCGGGCAGGGCAGCCAAAAACATTCAGTACTTC